These 27 T cell receptor beta chains originate from one sample sequenced in a study of blood T cell repertoires in COVID-19. TCRdb's copy holds only in-frame clones and misses some; the assay was immunoSEQ multiplex PCR. The sample comprises a few hundred thousand clones, about 90% of which are singletons, and about 2.7% rests with the top ten. Sequenced material: PBMCs or T cells enriched from blood (not recorded which). All receptors come from a woman aged 30 to 39 who had recovered from COVID-19.

The chain has TRBV11-3 and TRBJ1-1, with unresolved D. Per the germline V gene, CDR1 is SGHNT and CDR2 is YENEEA. V lost 2 bases and J 8 bases, leaving 12 bases between the germline ends. This CDR3 region has 13 residues. The CDR3 reads CASSLSEGAEAFF. The CDR3 nucleotides read TGTGCCAGCAGCTTAAGTGAGGGTGCCGAAGCTTTCTTT.

The rearrangement joins TRBV27 to TRBJ1-5; D gene unclear. Per the germline V gene, CDR1 is MNHEY and CDR2 is SMNVEV (reference sequence). V lost 8 bases and J 0 bases, leaving 8 bases between the germline ends. The CDR3 is made up of 13 amino acids. In DNA, the CDR3 is TGTGCCAGCGCATGGAGTAGCAATCAGCCCCAGCATTTT. As protein: CASAWSSNQPQHF.

The CDR3 coding sequence is TGTGCCAGCAGAAGGGACAGCTACTACGAGCAGTACTTC. As protein: CASRRDSYYEQYF. The chain combines TRBV6-5 with TRBJ2-7, with 7 nucleotides matching TRBD1. The CDR3 spans 13 residues. V was pared by 6 bases and J by 3 bases, with 5 bases of the junction left unmatched. Germline-derived CDR1 and CDR2 are MNHEY and SVGAGI.

The chain employs TRBV7-9 and TRBJ1-2; D gene ambiguous. The germline CDR1 and CDR2 sequences are SEHNR and FQNEAQ (reference sequence). There are 14 residues in the CDR3. V lost 0 bases to trimming and J lost 3 bases, with 8 bases between them. The CDR3 DNA reads as TGTGCCAGCAGCTTAGCGCAACAGTACTATGGCTACACCTTC. Translated: CASSLAQQYYGYTF.

The chain carries TRBV20-1 and TRBJ1-1; 7 bases align to TRBD1. Trimming at V came to 4 bases and at J to 8 bases, leaving 4 bases not matched to a gene. CDR3 size: 11 residues. The germline gives CDR1 DFQATT, CDR2 SNEGSKA (reference sequence). This CDR3 reads CSAKKDREAFF. Here the CDR3 DNA reads TGCAGTGCTAAGAAGGACAGGGAAGCTTTCTTT.

The rearrangement links TRBV5-4 to TRBJ1-1, with D maybe TRBD1 (6 bases). V gave up 3 bases and J gave up 2 bases, with 11 bases separating them. Germline V gives CDR1 SGHNT, CDR2 YYREEE (reference sequence). The CDR3 runs to 14 residues. The CDR3 DNA reads TGTGCCAGCAGCTCCCAACAGGGAAACACTGAAGCTTTCTTT. Encoded protein: CASSSQQGNTEAFF.

The genes are TRBV19 and TRBJ1-6, with no clear D. CDR1 and CDR2 (germline): LNHDA, SQIVND (reference sequence). This CDR3 is built from 14 residues. Trimming removed 3 bases from V and 10 bases from J, with 13 bases in between. CDR3 sequence (DNA): TGTGCCAGTAGTATTACAGAACTGCTGTCACCCCTCCACTTT. It encodes CASSITELLSPLHF.

The chain employs TRBV27 and TRBJ1-4, with 8 bases identical to TRBD1. The J segment lost 4 bases and the V segment lost 5 bases, leaving 6 bases of the junction unmatched. Germline V CDR1 and CDR2: MNHEY, SMNVEV (reference sequence). CDR3 length equals 15 residues. DNA for the CDR3: TGTGCCAGCAGTCTGCGGACAGGGCATAATGAAAAACTGTTTTTT. Its protein is CASSLRTGHNEKLFF. Variable domain in full (rest from reference TRBV27 and TRBJ1-4): EAQVTQNPRYLITVTGKKLTVTCSQNMNHEYMSWYRQDPGLGLRQIYYSMNVEVTDKGDVPEGYKVSRKEKRNFPLILESPSPNQTSLYFCASSLRTGHNEKLFFGSGTQLSVL.

In regard to this clone: The sample contains more than one DNA sequence encoding this CDR3. The rearrangement joins TRBV9 to TRBJ1-1; no clear D. Germline assignment: CDR1 SGDLS and CDR2 YYNGEE. The CDR3 extends over 15 amino acids. Trimming took off 0 bases at V and 0 bases at J, with 9 bases between the two ends. Here the CDR3 reads CASSVASTLNTEAFF. The DNA for the CDR3 is TGTGCCAGCAGCGTAGCCTCCACTCTGAACACTGAAGCTTTCTTT.

The rearrangement uses TRBV3-1 (or the pseudogene TRBV3-2) and TRBJ2-7; D ambiguous. Per the germline V gene, CDR1 is LGHDT and CDR2 is YNNKEL (reference sequence). The CDR3 is 14 residues long. Trimming pared 2 bases from V and 2 bases from J, leaving 10 bases between. The CDR3 loop is CASSQFTHTYEQYF. The CDR3 DNA follows: TGTGCCAGCAGCCAATTTACTCATACCTACGAGCAGTACTTC.

This clone was counted only a few times. This sequence joins TRBV7-8 and TRBJ2-3; the match to TRBD2 covers 15 bases. Looked up from germline, CDR1 is SGHVS and CDR2 is FQNEAQ. The CDR3 sequence is 18 residues long. Trimming cost V 7 bases and J 3 bases; bases outside gene matches: 11. This CDR3 is CASTRTSGGAMGTDTQYF. For the CDR3, the DNA is TGTGCCAGCACCCGGACTAGCGGGGGGGCAATGGGGACAGATACGCAGTATTTT.

The V and J genes are TRBV3-1 (or the pseudogene TRBV3-2) and TRBJ2-2, with TRBD1 matching 8 bases. This CDR3 is built from 15 residues. V lost 2 bases, J lost 4 bases, and 3 bases stayed unmatched. CDR1 and CDR2 from the germline V gene are LGHDT and YNNKEL (reference sequence). CDR3 nucleotide sequence: TGTGCCAGCAGCCAATGGCAGGGGGCCACCGGGGAGCTGTTTTTT. Protein sequence: CASSQWQGATGELFF.

This rearrangement joins TRBV18 to TRBJ1-2, with a weak D call TRBD1 (5 bases). This CDR3 has 12 amino acids. V was trimmed by 2 bases and J by 8 bases, leaving 9 bases between them. CDR1 and CDR2 from the germline V gene are KGHSH and LQKENI. CDR3 nucleotides: TGTGCCAGCTCACCAACGGGGGAAGGCTACACCTTC. Translation: CASSPTGEGYTF.

The CDR3 region is CAIRGDMESYGYTF. Written as DNA, the CDR3 is TGTGCCATCAGGGGGGACATGGAATCCTATGGCTACACCTTC. This sequence joins TRBV10-3 and TRBJ1-2; TRBD1 is a possible D gene (6 bases). The germline CDR1 and CDR2 sequences are ENHRY and SYGVKD. CDR3 length equals 14 residues. The V gene lost 6 bases and the J gene lost 4 bases, with 15 bases spanning the gap.

The chain links TRBV3-1 (or the pseudogene TRBV3-2) to TRBJ2-7; a possible D gene is TRBD2 (6 bases). The V gene lost 0 bases and the J gene lost 4 bases, with 13 bases spanning the gap. The CDR3 is 15 amino acids. The germline V gene has CDR1 LGHDT and CDR2 YNNKEL (reference sequence). CDR3 bases: TGTGCCAGCAGCCAAGAATTATTAGCGGCTTACGAGCAGTACTTC. It is translated as CASSQELLAAYEQYF.

V gene TRBV5-4 combines with J gene TRBJ1-2; D is uncertain. V was clipped by 6 bases and J by 4 bases, with 4 bases between them. CDR1 is SGHNT and CDR2 is YYREEE in the germline V gene (reference sequence). The CDR3 covers 10 residues. CDR3 loop: CASIIYGYTF. CDR3 nucleotide sequence: TGTGCCAGCATCATCTATGGCTACACCTTC.

The rearrangement links TRBV10-2 to TRBJ1-2, with 8 bases that match TRBD1. After removal of 0 bases from V and 7 bases from J, the junction contained 13 bases not matched to a gene. The length of the CDR3 is 17 residues. Germline V lookup: CDR1 WSHSY, CDR2 SAAADI. CDR3 sequence reads: CASSESIFRTGMTGYTF. The CDR3 DNA reads TGCGCCAGCAGTGAGTCGATTTTTAGGACAGGGATGACTGGCTACACCTTC.

The chain recombines TRBV3-1 (or the pseudogene TRBV3-2) with TRBJ1-5; D is ambiguous. CDR1 is LGHDT, CDR2 YNNKEL, per germline (reference sequence). V lost 4 bases and J lost 2, with 9 bases in between. The CDR3 sequence is 14 residues long. DNA of the CDR3: TGTGCCAGCAGCCGAGGCGCAGGCAATCAGCCCCAGCATTTT. This translates into CASSRGAGNQPQHF.

The genes are TRBV2 and TRBJ1-4, with 7 nucleotides matching TRBD1. The germline V gene encodes CDR1 SNHLY and CDR2 FYNNEI. V was pared by 4 bases and J by 4 bases, with 3 bases of the junction left unmatched. The CDR3 length is 14 residues. This CDR3 reads CASSGDRVNEKLFF. The CDR3 DNA follows: TGTGCCAGCAGTGGAGACAGGGTTAATGAAAAACTGTTTTTT.

The chain couples TRBV5-1 to TRBJ1-1, with 7 bases lining up with TRBD1. Per germline, CDR1 SGHRS and CDR2 YFSETQ. There are 15 residues in the CDR3. V shed 2 bases, J shed 3 bases, and the junction held 7 bases outside the gene matches. CDR3 in DNA: TGCGCCAGCAGCTTACAGGGGCGCCTTGACACTGAAGCTTTCTTT. Translated, it gives CASSLQGRLDTEAFF.

The chain recombines TRBV5-1 with TRBJ2-1; 10 bases match TRBD2. This CDR3 has 19 residues. Unmatched junction bases numbered 9, after V lost 0 bases and J lost 0 bases. Germline CDR1 is SGHRS and CDR2 is YFSETQ. The CDR3 here is CASSLEASGGSSSYNEQFF. Written as DNA, the CDR3 is TGCGCCAGCAGCTTGGAGGCTAGCGGGGGCTCGAGCTCCTACAATGAGCAGTTCTTC.

The CDR3 is CASSIGGQGKRGYTF. CDR3 DNA sequence: TGTGCCAGTAGTATAGGGGGACAGGGGAAGCGTGGCTACACCTTC. The chain couples TRBV19 to TRBJ1-2; 10 nucleotides align to TRBD1. This CDR3 comprises 15 residues. The junction had 6 bases not matched to a gene; V was cut back by 1 base and J by 7 bases. CDR1 and CDR2 from the germline V gene are LNHDA and SQIVND (reference sequence). The whole variable domain, remainder taken from reference TRBV19 and TRBJ1-2, is DGGITQSPKYLFRKEGQNVTLSCEQNLNHDAMYWYRQDPGQGLRLIYYSQIVNDFQKGDIAEGYSVSREKKESFPLTVTSAQKNPTAFYLCASSIGGQGKRGYTFGSGTRLTVV.

This clone was found a few times. The chain is built from TRBV10-3 and TRBJ2-3; tentative D call: TRBD2 (7 bases). The CDR3 consists of 18 residues. Per germline, CDR1 ENHRY and CDR2 SYGVKD. Trimming pared 7 bases from V and 3 bases from J, leaving 26 bases between. Here the CDR3 reads CAITRGGGVVGKTDTQYF. CDR3 nucleotide sequence: TGTGCCATCACCAGGGGCGGGGGTGTAGTCGGAAAAACAGATACGCAGTATTTT.

The genes are TRBV18 and TRBJ1-1, with no clear D. The V end was cut by 6 bases, the J end by 1 base, with 9 bases between. CDR1 is KGHSH, CDR2 LQKENI, per germline. This CDR3 region has 13 residues. This CDR3 is CASSMASNTEAFF. The CDR3 bases are TGTGCCAGCTCGATGGCCTCGAACACTGAAGCTTTCTTT. The variable domain in full, with the rest retrieved from reference TRBV18 and TRBJ1-1, is NAGVMQNPRHLVRRRGQEARLRCSPMKGHSHVYWYRQLPEEGLKFMVYLQKENIIDESGMPKERFSAEFPKEGPSILRIQQVVRGDSAAYFCASSMASNTEAFFGQGTRLTVV.

The chain carries TRBV24-1 and TRBJ2-1; 7 bases are shared with TRBD2. The germline CDR1 and CDR2 sequences are KGHDR and SFDVKD. V lost 3 bases to trimming and J lost 0 bases; unmatched junction nucleotides: 4. The CDR3 consists of 16 residues. CDR3 in amino acids: CATSDNVAGSYNEQFF. As DNA, the CDR3 is TGTGCCACCAGTGATAACGTAGCGGGCTCCTACAATGAGCAGTTCTTC.

V and J are TRBV15 and TRBJ2-5; D may be TRBD1 (7 bases). Germline assignment: CDR1 LNHNV and CDR2 YYDKDF (reference sequence). Trimming pared 3 bases from V and 1 base from J, leaving 15 bases between. This CDR3 is built from 16 residues. The CDR3 region is CATSRARGDVQETQYF. The CDR3 DNA follows: TGTGCCACCAGCAGGGCCAGGGGGGATGTCCAAGAGACCCAGTACTTC.

This rearrangement joins TRBV11-2 to TRBJ2-7; D perhaps matches TRBD1 (6 bases). Trimming pared 2 bases from V and 1 base from J, leaving 12 bases between. CDR3 length: 15 residues. Germline CDR1 is SGHAT and CDR2 is FQNNGV. The CDR3 reads CASSLRQAGSYEQYF. CDR3 coding DNA: TGTGCCAGCAGCTTACGACAGGCCGGATCCTACGAGCAGTACTTC.